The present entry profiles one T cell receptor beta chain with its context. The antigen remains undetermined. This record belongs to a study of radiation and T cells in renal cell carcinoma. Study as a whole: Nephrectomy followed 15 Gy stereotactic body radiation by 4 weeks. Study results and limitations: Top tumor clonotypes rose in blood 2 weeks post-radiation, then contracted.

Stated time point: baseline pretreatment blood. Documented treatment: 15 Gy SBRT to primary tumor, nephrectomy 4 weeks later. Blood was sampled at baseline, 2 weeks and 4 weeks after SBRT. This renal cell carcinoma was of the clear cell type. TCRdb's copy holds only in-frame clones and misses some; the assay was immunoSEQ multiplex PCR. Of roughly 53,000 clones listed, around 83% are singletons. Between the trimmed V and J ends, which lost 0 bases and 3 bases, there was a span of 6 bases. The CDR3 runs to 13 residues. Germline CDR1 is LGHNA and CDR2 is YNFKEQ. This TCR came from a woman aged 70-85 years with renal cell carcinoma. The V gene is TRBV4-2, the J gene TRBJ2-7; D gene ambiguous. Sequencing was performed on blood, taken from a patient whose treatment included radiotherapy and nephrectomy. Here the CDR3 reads CASSQDIGYEQYF. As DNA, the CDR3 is TGTGCCAGCAGCCAAGATATAGGCTACGAGCAGTACTTC.